These 19 T cell receptor beta chains were sequenced from one sample in a study of blood T cell repertoires in COVID-19. Clones were sequenced by immunoSEQ multiplex PCR, and TCRdb holds only the in-frame ones, with some missing. The profile shows approximately 170,000 clones, around 86% of them singletons. The sample comprised peripheral blood. The receptors shown here come from a man between 65 and 85 years old with acute or convalescent COVID-19.

The chain carries TRBV5-1 and TRBJ2-7; perhaps TRBD1 as D (6 bases). Per germline, CDR1 SGHRS and CDR2 YFSETQ. The CDR3 extends over 14 amino acids. V was shortened by 4 bases and J by 2 bases, with 13 bases between the two germline ends. In DNA, the CDR3 is TGCGCCAGCAGCCCCTGGGACACCGCCTACGAGCAGTACTTC. Amino acid sequence: CASSPWDTAYEQYF. The full variable domain, its missing parts supplied by reference TRBV5-1 and TRBJ2-7, is KAGVTQTPRYLIKTRGQQVTLSCSPISGHRSVSWYQQTPGQGLQFLFEYFSETQRNKGNFPGRFSGRQFSNSRSEMNVSTLELGDSALYLCASSPWDTAYEQYFGPGTRLTVT.

The chain is built from TRBV24-1 and TRBJ2-1; possible D gene TRBD2, 6 bases. V lost 1 base to trimming and J lost 10 bases, with 10 bases between them. The germline V gene encodes CDR1 KGHDR and CDR2 SFDVKD. There are 13 residues in the CDR3. The CDR3 loop is CATSDFRDSEQFF. CDR3 bases: TGTGCCACCAGTGATTTCCGGGACTCGGAGCAGTTCTTC.

The V gene is TRBV4-1, the J gene TRBJ2-1, with unresolved D. V lost 4 bases and J 10 bases, leaving 32 bases between the germline ends. Germline CDR1 MGHRA, CDR2 YSYEKL. This CDR3 contains 19 residues. CDR3 protein: CASSPLEALSAVGKKEQFF. The CDR3 region has the DNA TGCGCCAGCAGCCCCCTCGAGGCACTATCTGCCGTTGGAAAAAAAGAGCAGTTCTTC.

V gene TRBV28 combines with J gene TRBJ2-3, with 7 bases matching TRBD2. Germline V gene sequence: CDR1 MDHEN, CDR2 SYDVKM. J lost 0 bases, V lost 10 bases, and 7 bases had no gene match. The CDR3 extends over 14 amino acids. CDR3 amino acids: CATLGDYSTDTQYF. CDR3 coding DNA: TGTGCCACCCTTGGGGACTACAGCACAGATACGCAGTATTTT.

The J gene is TRBJ2-4, the V gene TRBV28; 7 bases are shared with TRBD2. Per the germline V gene, CDR1 is MDHEN and CDR2 is SYDVKM. The CDR3 length is 16 residues. Unmatched junction bases numbered 13, after V lost 4 bases and J lost 7 bases. CDR3 nucleotides: TGTGCCAGCAGTTCCCCCCAGGGAGGGTGGGTGAACATTCAGTACTTC. Translating it yields CASSSPQGGWVNIQYF.

V is TRBV27 and J is TRBJ2-7; tentative D call: TRBD2 (7 bases). The V gene's germline CDR1 is MNHEY and CDR2 SMNVEV (reference sequence). The ends were cut back, 4 bases at V and 9 bases at J, with 13 bases in the middle. This CDR3 contains 12 residues. The CDR3 DNA reads TGTGCCAGCAGTTATCGGGGGGCCGGGCAGTACTTC. Translating it yields CASSYRGAGQYF.

The genes are TRBV2 and TRBJ2-5; D unclear. Trimming stripped 6 bases from V and 1 base from J, with 15 bases between. There are 15 residues in the CDR3. CDR1 and CDR2 (germline): SNHLY, FYNNEI. This CDR3 reads CASRLLEAAQETQYF. Here the CDR3 DNA reads TGTGCCAGCAGGCTTCTTGAGGCAGCCCAAGAGACCCAGTACTTC.

The chain recombines TRBV27 with TRBJ1-1; D not certain. CDR1 is MNHEY and CDR2 is SMNVEV in the germline V gene (reference sequence). This CDR3 is 17 amino acids long. V was clipped by 1 base and J by 4 bases, with 19 bases between them. The CDR3 bases are TGTGCCAGCAGTTTATTCAGGAGGGTCGCGGATCTCACTGAAGCTTTCTTT. Residues: CASSLFRRVADLTEAFF.

The V call is TRBV7-2, the J call TRBJ2-3; 7 bases match TRBD1. The CDR3 extends over 14 amino acids. The germline V gene encodes CDR1 SGHTA and CDR2 FQGNSA. V trimming: 2 bases; J trimming: 5 bases; junction bases outside the gene matches: 4. CDR3 sequence: CASSLQGVGDTQYF. The CDR3 nucleotides read TGTGCCAGCAGCTTACAGGGGGTCGGAGATACGCAGTATTTT.

For the CDR3, the DNA is TGTGCCAGCAGCCCGCAGGGGTACAATGAGCAGTTCTTC. It codes for CASSPQGYNEQFF. The chain joins TRBV5-4 to TRBJ2-1; D might be TRBD1 (6 bases). The CDR3 is 13 amino acids. V lost 4 bases and J 4 bases, leaving 9 bases between the germline ends. Germline V CDR1 and CDR2: SGHNT, YYREEE (reference sequence).

This clone was seen only a few times. This chain links TRBV7-8 with TRBJ2-7; 7 nucleotides align to TRBD2. Germline V gene sequence: CDR1 SGHVS, CDR2 FQNEAQ. This CDR3 comprises 14 residues. V lost 3 bases to trimming and J lost 6 bases; unmatched junction nucleotides: 8. The CDR3 reads CASSFGGSMVEQYF. In DNA, the CDR3 is TGTGCCAGCAGCTTCGGCGGGAGCATGGTCGAGCAGTACTTC. The full variable domain, with the rest looked up from reference TRBV7-8 and TRBJ2-7, is GAGVSQSPRYKVAKRGQDVALRCDPISGHVSLFWYQQALGQGPEFLTYFQNEAQLDKSGLPSDRFFAERPEGSVSTLKIQRTQQEDSAVYLCASSFGGSMVEQYFGPGTRLTVT.

The chain employs TRBV4-3 and TRBJ2-3; 8 nucleotides agree with TRBD2. The germline V gene has CDR1 LGHNA and CDR2 YSLEER. Unmatched junction bases numbered 11, after V lost 4 bases and J lost 5 bases. This CDR3 is built from 16 residues. The CDR3 sequence: CASSRLGLVGEDTQYF. The CDR3 nucleotides are TGCGCCAGCAGCCGGTTGGGACTAGTGGGTGAAGATACGCAGTATTTT.

The chain links TRBV7-3 to TRBJ2-1, with TRBD2 matching over 9 bases. There are 13 residues in the CDR3. After removal of 1 base from V and 15 bases from J, the junction contained 7 bases not matched to a gene. In germline, CDR1 is SGHTA, CDR2 FQGTGA. DNA of the CDR3: TGTGCCAGCAGCTTAAGCGGGGGGGCAAGGGTGTTCTTC. Encoded protein: CASSLSGGARVFF.

The rearrangement joins TRBV5-1 to TRBJ2-2; D is unresolved. Trimming took off 6 bases at V and 3 bases at J, with 15 bases between the two ends. The CDR3 is 15 residues long. Germline values: CDR1 SGHRS, CDR2 YFSETQ. CDR3: CASKDQPADTGELFF. The CDR3 DNA sequence: TGCGCCAGCAAGGATCAACCGGCGGACACCGGGGAGCTGTTTTTT.

The chain links TRBV9 to TRBJ2-7, with D hard to call. The length of the CDR3 is 14 residues. With 4 bases removed from V and 6 bases from J, the gap between germline ends came to 17 bases. The germline gives CDR1 SGDLS, CDR2 YYNGEE. The chain's CDR3 is CASSPPGGHTEQYF. DNA for the CDR3: TGTGCCAGCAGCCCCCCCGGCGGTCACACCGAGCAGTACTTC.

The chain employs TRBV5-1 and TRBJ2-5; D gene uncertain. The CDR3 consists of 14 residues. V lost 0 bases to trimming and J lost 0 bases, with 6 bases between them. Germline CDR1 SGHRS, CDR2 YFSETQ. The DNA for the CDR3 is TGCGCCAGCAGCTTGGTTCCGGACCAAGAGACCCAGTACTTC. Protein sequence: CASSLVPDQETQYF.

The V call is TRBV6-1, the J call TRBJ2-7, with 7 bases aligning to TRBD2. Germline V lookup: CDR1 MNHNS, CDR2 SASEGT. The CDR3 covers 15 residues. V was pared by 3 bases and J by 6 bases, with 11 bases of the junction left unmatched. CDR3 sequence: CASSEQPGGFGEQYF. The CDR3 nucleotides are TGTGCCAGCAGTGAGCAACCGGGGGGATTTGGCGAGCAGTACTTC.

J is TRBJ1-1 and V is TRBV12-3 or TRBV12-4; TRBD1 is a possible D gene (6 bases). This CDR3 is 13 amino acids long. The V end lost 3 bases, the J end lost 4 bases, and 9 bases lay between the germline ends. This CDR3 is CASSFTGPTEAFF. CDR3 bases: TGTGCCAGCAGTTTCACAGGGCCCACTGAAGCTTTCTTT.

This chain links TRBV7-2 with TRBJ1-5, with TRBD1 as a possible D gene (6 bases). The V and J ends lost 5 bases and 5 bases respectively, with 13 bases between them. Germline CDR1 SGHTA, CDR2 FQGNSA. The CDR3 is 14 amino acids. CDR3 in DNA: TGTGCCAGCAGCCCGCGACAGGCCCATCAGCCCCAGCATTTT. Its translation is CASSPRQAHQPQHF.